The T cell receptor beta chain described here comes from a study of CD8 T cells in Susac syndrome. Overall study results and limits: The study acknowledged a relatively small number of individuals in its TCR sequencing and HLA analysis.

CD8+ and CD4+ T cells from blood underwent TCR beta sequencing. Comments on this clonotype: Its cognate antigen is unknown.

V dropped 7 bases and J dropped 4 bases, with 5 bases sitting between them. This CDR3 spans 11 amino acids. Germline V gene sequence: CDR1 LGHNT, CDR2 FRNRAP. Reverse transcription of 0.5 to 1 ug RNA was performed with random hexamers. With immunoSEQ multiplex PCR, TCR beta CDR3 was amplified across 54 Vbeta and 13 Jbeta. TCRdb redid the calling of the immunoSEQ multiplex PCR reads with MiXCR, one entry per CDR3 protein. Of roughly 80,000 distinct CDR3 sequences listed, approximately 95% are singletons. The sequenced material came from CD8+ T cells from PBMCs. This clonotype was sampled from a human donor with Susac syndrome. The chain employs TRBV12-5 and TRBJ2-1; the D is unclear. The chain's CDR3 is CASVQYNEQFF. DNA for the CDR3: TGTGCTAGTGTGCAGTACAATGAGCAGTTCTTC.